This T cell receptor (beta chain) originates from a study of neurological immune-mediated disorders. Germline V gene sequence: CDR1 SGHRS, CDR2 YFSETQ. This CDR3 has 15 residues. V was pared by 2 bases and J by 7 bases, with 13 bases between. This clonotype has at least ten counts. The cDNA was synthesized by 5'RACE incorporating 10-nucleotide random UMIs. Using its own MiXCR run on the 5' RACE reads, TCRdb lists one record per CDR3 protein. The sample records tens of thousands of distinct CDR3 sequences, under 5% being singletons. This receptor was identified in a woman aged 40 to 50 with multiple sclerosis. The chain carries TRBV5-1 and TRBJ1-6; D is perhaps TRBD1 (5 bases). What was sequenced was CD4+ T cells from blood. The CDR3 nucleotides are TGCGCCAGCAGCTTAGTCCCCGAGGGGAATTCACCCCTCCACTTT. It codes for CASSLVPEGNSPLHF.